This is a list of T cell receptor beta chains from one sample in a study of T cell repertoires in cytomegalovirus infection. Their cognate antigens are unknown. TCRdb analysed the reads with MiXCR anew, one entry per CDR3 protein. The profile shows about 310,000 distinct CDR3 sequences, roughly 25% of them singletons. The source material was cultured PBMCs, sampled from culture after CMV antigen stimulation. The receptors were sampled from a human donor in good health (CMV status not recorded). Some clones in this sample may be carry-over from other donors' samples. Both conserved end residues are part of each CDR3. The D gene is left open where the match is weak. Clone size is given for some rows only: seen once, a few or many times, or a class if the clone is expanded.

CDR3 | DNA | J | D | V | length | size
CASSFGPGTGDFNEQFF | TGTGCCAGCAGCTTCGGCCCCGGGACAGGGGATTTTAATGAGCAGTTCTTC | TRBJ2-1 | TRBD1 | TRBV11-2 | 17 | few
CASSILGLTEAFF | TGTGCCAGTAGTATACTAGGGCTCACTGAAGCTTTCTTT | TRBJ1-1 | NA | TRBV19 | 13 | many
CSVENQNYGYTF | TGCAGCGTTGAGAACCAGAACTATGGCTACACCTTC | TRBJ1-2 | NA | TRBV29-1 | 12 | once
CASSYSRSPGRDRYEQYF | TGTGCCAGCAGTTACTCGAGATCTCCGGGACGCGATAGATACGAGCAGTACTTC | TRBJ2-7 | NA | TRBV6-2/TRBV6-3 | 18 | few
CSARDRTENNSPLHF | TGCAGTGCTAGAGATCGGACAGAAAATAATTCACCCCTCCACTTT | TRBJ1-6 | NA | TRBV20-1 | 15 | NA
CASISSGTPYGYTF | TGTGCCAGCATATCCTCCGGGACGCCCTATGGCTACACCTTC | TRBJ1-2 | NA | TRBV6-2/TRBV6-3 | 14 | few
CASSWLAGGGNEQFF | TGCGCCAGCAGCTGGCTGGCAGGCGGGGGTAATGAGCAGTTCTTC | TRBJ2-1 | TRBD2 | TRBV5-1 | 15 | NA
CSAPTRGGSTDTQYF | TGCAGTGCTCCTACTAGGGGCGGGAGCACAGATACGCAGTATTTT | TRBJ2-3 | NA | TRBV20-1 | 15 | NA
CASSQKLNTGELFF | TGTGCCAGCAGTCAGAAACTTAACACCGGGGAGCTGTTTTTT | TRBJ2-2 | NA | TRBV12-3/TRBV12-4 | 14 | few
CASSPLADSYNEQFF | TGTGCCAGCAGCCCACTAGCGGACTCCTACAATGAGCAGTTCTTC | TRBJ2-1 | TRBD2 | TRBV7-2 | 15 | many
CASSNQGTGDTQYF | TGTGCCAGCAGTAATCAGGGGACCGGAGATACGCAGTATTTT | TRBJ2-3 | NA | TRBV2 | 14 | few
CASAGTAVLKYYEQYF | TGTGCCAGCGCGGGGACCGCAGTCCTCAAATACTACGAGCAGTACTTC | TRBJ2-7 | NA | TRBV28 | 16 | few
CASSLLAGGGYGYTF | TGTGCCAGCAGTTTACTTGCAGGGGGCGGGTATGGCTACACCTTC | TRBJ1-2 | TRBD1 | TRBV28 | 15 | NA
CSASGGGPWETQYF | TGCAGTGCTAGTGGGGGAGGGCCATGGGAGACCCAGTACTTC | TRBJ2-5 | TRBD2 | TRBV20-1 | 14 | NA
CASSVGLNTEAFF | TGTGCCAGTAGTGTAGGTTTGAACACTGAAGCTTTCTTT | TRBJ1-1 | NA | TRBV19 | 13 | few
CASSPRGRVEAFF | TGCGCCAGCAGCCCGAGGGGGAGGGTCGAAGCTTTCTTT | TRBJ1-1 | NA | TRBV4-1 | 13 | NA
CASSLAPGGTDTQYF | TGTGCCAGCAGCTTAGCACCGGGAGGGACAGATACGCAGTATTTT | TRBJ2-3 | TRBD2 | TRBV7-2 | 15 | many
CASSLEPSGSSYNEQFF | TGTGCCAGCAGCTTAGAACCTAGCGGGAGCTCCTACAATGAGCAGTTCTTC | TRBJ2-1 | TRBD2 | TRBV11-2 | 17 | NA
CASSEFPSGRPYNEQFF | TGTGCCAGCAGTGAATTCCCTAGCGGGAGGCCTTACAATGAGCAGTTCTTC | TRBJ2-1 | TRBD2 | TRBV25-1 | 17 | few
CSVGGSVREQYF | TGCAGCGTTGGGGGGTCGGTAAGGGAGCAGTACTTC | TRBJ2-7 | NA | TRBV29-1 | 12 | NA
CATSTRGLAVYNEQFF | TGTGCCACCAGCACACGCGGCCTAGCGGTCTACAATGAGCAGTTCTTC | TRBJ2-1 | TRBD2 | TRBV15 | 16 | NA
CASSQIGTNSHNEQFF | TGCGCCAGCAGCCAGATCGGGACAAACAGCCACAATGAGCAGTTCTTC | TRBJ2-1 | NA | TRBV4-1 | 16 | few
CASSLVHFSNEQFF | TGCGCCAGCAGCTTGGTTCATTTTAGCAATGAGCAGTTCTTC | TRBJ2-1 | NA | TRBV5-1 | 14 | NA
CASSLDGGRGEKLFF | TGTGCCAGCAGCTTAGATGGGGGGCGCGGTGAAAAACTGTTTTTT | TRBJ1-4 | NA | TRBV7-6 | 15 | many
CASGQSESQPQHF | TGTGCTAGTGGCCAGTCGGAAAGTCAGCCCCAGCATTTT | TRBJ1-5 | NA | TRBV12-5 | 13 | few
CASSPVTGGPYNEQFF | TGTGCCAGCAGCCCTGTGACGGGAGGGCCCTACAATGAGCAGTTCTTC | TRBJ2-1 | TRBD2 | TRBV14 | 16 | NA
CASSQGGTSGSEQYF | TGTGCCAGCAGCCAAGGAGGGACTAGCGGGAGCGAGCAGTACTTC | TRBJ2-7 | TRBD2 | TRBV4-2 | 15 | NA
CASSDSRGAFDTQYF | TGTGCCAGCAGTGACTCAAGGGGCGCCTTCGATACGCAGTATTTT | TRBJ2-3 | NA | TRBV6-1 | 15 | NA
CASSDPTSGRGETQYF | TGTGCCAGCAGCGACCCTACTAGCGGGAGAGGAGAGACCCAGTACTTC | TRBJ2-5 | TRBD2 | TRBV7-2 | 16 | few
CASSFVIAGATDTQYF | TGTGCCAGCAGCTTCGTAATAGCGGGAGCCACAGATACGCAGTATTTT | TRBJ2-3 | TRBD2 | TRBV5-6 | 16 | few
CASSSMNNEQFF | TGTGCCAGCAGCTCGATGAACAATGAGCAGTTCTTC | TRBJ2-1 | NA | TRBV7-9 | 12 | few
CASAKQTGSYEQYF | TGTGCCAGCGCGAAACAAACAGGTTCCTACGAGCAGTACTTC | TRBJ2-7 | NA | TRBV7-2 | 14 | few
CASSPGQNNEQFF | TGCGCCAGCAGCCCGGGACAGAACAATGAGCAGTTCTTC | TRBJ2-1 | TRBD1 | TRBV4-3 | 13 | NA
CASSQDRRGELFF | TGCGCCAGCAGCCAAGATCGGCGCGGGGAGCTGTTTTTT | TRBJ2-2 | NA | TRBV4-1 | 13 | many
CATSDSGTSGERQFF | TGTGCCACCAGTGATAGCGGGACTAGCGGTGAGAGGCAGTTCTTC | TRBJ2-1 | TRBD2 | TRBV24-1 | 15 | NA
CASRRDRVSDEQFF | TGTGCCAGCAGAAGGGACAGGGTTTCGGATGAGCAGTTCTTC | TRBJ2-1 | TRBD1 | TRBV28 | 14 | few
CASSYSEQDNTDTQYF | TGTGCCAGCAGTTATTCTGAGCAGGATAACACAGATACGCAGTATTTT | TRBJ2-3 | NA | TRBV6-6 | 16 | NA
CASSQGLWDGYTF | TGTGCCAGCAGCCAAGGACTTTGGGATGGCTACACCTTC | TRBJ1-2 | NA | TRBV4-2 | 13 | few
CASSLALEQFF | TGTGCCAGCAGCTTAGCATTAGAGCAGTTCTTC | TRBJ2-1 | NA | TRBV7-9 | 11 | NA
CASSSVTSGKNIQYF | TGTGCCAGCAGTTCGGTGACTAGCGGCAAAAACATTCAGTACTTC | TRBJ2-4 | TRBD2 | TRBV12-3/TRBV12-4 | 15 | NA
CASRRRAGGSGANVLTF | TGTGCCAGCAGACGACGGGCAGGGGGCTCTGGGGCCAACGTCCTGACTTTC | TRBJ2-6 | TRBD1 | TRBV6-6 | 17 | NA
CASSQPREGTGELFF | TGTGCCAGCAGCCAACCACGGGAGGGCACCGGGGAGCTGTTTTTT | TRBJ2-2 | TRBD2 | TRBV11-1 | 15 | many
CASSDGLAGQETQYF | TGTGCCAGCAGCGACGGACTAGCGGGACAAGAGACCCAGTACTTC | TRBJ2-5 | TRBD2 | TRBV6-1 | 15 | few
CAISEHRGRDLF | TGTGCCATCAGTGAGCACAGGGGAAGAGATCTCTTT | TRBJ1-1 | TRBD1 | TRBV10-3 | 12 | NA
CASSLGWSTEAFF | TGTGCCAGCAGCTTGGGGTGGAGCACTGAAGCTTTCTTT | TRBJ1-1 | NA | TRBV7-9 | 13 | many
CASSRDSPTEAFF | TGCGCCAGCAGCCGCGACAGTCCCACTGAAGCTTTCTTT | TRBJ1-1 | NA | TRBV5-1 | 13 | few
CASSPFGTQPQHF | TGTGCCAGCAGCCCCTTCGGGACTCAGCCCCAGCATTTT | TRBJ1-5 | NA | TRBV12-3/TRBV12-4 | 13 | NA
CASSLFGVAGGDTDTQYF | TGTGCCAGCAGCTTATTCGGAGTAGCGGGAGGAGACACAGATACGCAGTATTTT | TRBJ2-3 | TRBD2 | TRBV7-2 | 18 | many
CASSEVGSRSYNEQFF | TGTGCCAGCAGCGAGGTCGGGAGTCGGTCCTACAATGAGCAGTTCTTC | TRBJ2-1 | NA | TRBV9 | 16 | few
CASRLGTEAFF | TGTGCCAGCAGATTGGGGACTGAAGCTTTCTTT | TRBJ1-1 | NA | TRBV6-5 | 11 | many
CASSYHRNTEAFF | TGTGCCAGCAGTTACCACAGGAACACTGAAGCTTTCTTT | TRBJ1-1 | NA | TRBV6-6 | 13 | NA